This T cell receptor beta chain came from a study of blood T cell repertoires in COVID-19. Looking at the study overall: Italy, Spain and the United States were the sources of the convalescent and acute COVID-19 samples. In each case, the material was cDNA or gDNA derived from T cells, B-cell-depleted T cells, or PBMCs.

This CDR3 has 12 residues. The germline V gene has CDR1 SNHLY and CDR2 FYNNEI. V lost 4 bases to trimming and J lost 3 bases, with 6 bases between them. As processed by the authors: Estimation of nucleated cell counts relied on the amplification of reference gene primers. Generated by immunoSEQ multiplex PCR, the TCRdb table keeps only in-frame clones and is missing some. That table supplies the V and J calls and clone size; D and trimming were determined from the DNA. This sample carries about 90,000 clones, around 90% of them seen once, and the ten largest clones take around 15%. The sequence came from a male donor with acute or convalescent COVID-19. The source material was peripheral blood. J is TRBJ1-2 and V is TRBV2; D is ambiguous. The CDR3 sequence: CASSAQDYGYTF. Here the CDR3 DNA reads TGTGCCAGCAGTGCCCAGGACTATGGCTACACCTTC.